This T cell receptor (beta chain) originates from a study of post-analysis software for immune sequencing data. This CDR3 spans 13 amino acids. V was clipped by 4 bases and J by 3 bases, with 11 bases between them. Per the germline V gene, CDR1 is SGHNT and CDR2 is YYREEE (reference sequence). Study conclusions and caveats: Among multiple sclerosis patients, normalized Chao1 diversity was significantly below that of controls. Four to six TRBV segments were more frequent in patients than controls; TRBV5-6, TRBV5-1 and TRBV20-1 belonged to this group.

Prepared TCR beta cDNA libraries contained unique molecular identifiers. Via MiXCR, TCRdb re-called the PCR reads, giving one row per CDR3 protein. The sample consists of about 540,000 distinct CDR3 sequences, 30% to 40% of them appearing once. This clonotype was seen ten or more times. No antigen is known for it. The receptor was derived from a girl aged 2 to 17 with multiple sclerosis. Sequenced: blood. V usage is TRBV5-4 and J usage is TRBJ2-7; tentatively, D is TRBD1 (5 bases). As DNA, the CDR3 is TGTGCCAGCAGCGCAGGGTTGGACTACGAGCAGTACTTC. Its protein product is CASSAGLDYEQYF.